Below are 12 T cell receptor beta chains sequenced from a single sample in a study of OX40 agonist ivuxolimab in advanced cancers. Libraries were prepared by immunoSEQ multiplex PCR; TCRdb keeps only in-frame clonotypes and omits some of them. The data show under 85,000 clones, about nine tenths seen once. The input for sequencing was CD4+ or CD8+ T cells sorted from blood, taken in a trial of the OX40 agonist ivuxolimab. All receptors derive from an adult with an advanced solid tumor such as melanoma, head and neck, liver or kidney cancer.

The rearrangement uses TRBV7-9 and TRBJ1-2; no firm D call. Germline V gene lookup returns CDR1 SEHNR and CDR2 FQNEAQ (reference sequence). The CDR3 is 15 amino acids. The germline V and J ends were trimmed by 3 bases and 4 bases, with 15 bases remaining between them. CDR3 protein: CASSFEGSGIYGYTF. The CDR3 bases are TGTGCCAGCAGCTTTGAGGGCAGCGGAATCTATGGCTACACCTTC.

DNA for the CDR3: TGTGCCAGCAGTCTAACACCTAACTATGGCTACACCTTC. This codes for CASSLTPNYGYTF. V usage is TRBV6-5 and J usage is TRBJ1-2; D is unresolved. CDR1 and CDR2 (germline): MNHEY, SVGAGI. The ends were cut back, 5 bases at V and 0 bases at J, with 7 bases in the middle. The CDR3 is 13 amino acids.

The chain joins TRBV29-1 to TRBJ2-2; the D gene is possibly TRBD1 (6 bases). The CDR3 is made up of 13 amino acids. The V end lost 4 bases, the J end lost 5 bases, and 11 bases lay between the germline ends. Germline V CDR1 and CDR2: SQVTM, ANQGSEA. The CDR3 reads CSVAITGTGELFF. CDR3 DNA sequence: TGCAGCGTTGCCATTACAGGGACCGGGGAGCTGTTTTTT.

This CDR3 is CASSSHPGIANEKLFF. The CDR3 coding sequence is TGTGCCAGCAGTTCCCACCCCGGAATAGCTAATGAAAAACTGTTTTTT. The chain recombines TRBV6-5 with TRBJ1-4; D not certain. V dropped 4 bases and J dropped 3 bases, with 15 bases sitting between them. Germline V lookup: CDR1 MNHEY, CDR2 SVGAGI. CDR3 length: 16 residues.

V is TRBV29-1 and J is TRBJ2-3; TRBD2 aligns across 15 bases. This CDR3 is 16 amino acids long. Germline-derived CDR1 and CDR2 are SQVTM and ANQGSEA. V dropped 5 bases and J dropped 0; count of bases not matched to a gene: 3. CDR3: CSVTGTSGRSTDTQYF. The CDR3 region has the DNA TGCAGCGTTACGGGGACTAGCGGGAGGAGCACAGATACGCAGTATTTT.

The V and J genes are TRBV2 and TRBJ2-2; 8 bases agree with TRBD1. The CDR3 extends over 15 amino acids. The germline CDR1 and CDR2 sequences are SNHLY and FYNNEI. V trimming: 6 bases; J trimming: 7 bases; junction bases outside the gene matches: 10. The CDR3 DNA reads TGTGCCAGCAGGGTGGGACAGGCGATGGGCGGGGAGCTGTTTTTT. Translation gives CASRVGQAMGGELFF.

CDR3 sequence (DNA): TGTGCCAGCAGTAGGACTAGCGGGTCAGATACGCAGTATTTT. The encoded protein is CASSRTSGSDTQYF. J is TRBJ2-3 and V is TRBV6-5, with TRBD2 identical over 11 bases. V lost 5 bases to trimming and J lost 4 bases; unmatched junction nucleotides: 2. Per the germline V gene, CDR1 is MNHEY and CDR2 is SVGAGI. The CDR3 contains 14 residues.

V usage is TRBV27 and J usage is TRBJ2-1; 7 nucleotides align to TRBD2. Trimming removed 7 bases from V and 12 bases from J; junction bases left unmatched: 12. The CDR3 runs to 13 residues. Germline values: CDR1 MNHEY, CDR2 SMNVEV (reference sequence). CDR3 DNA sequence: TGTGCCAGCATGACTAGCTCCCTTTCGGGGCAGTTCTTC. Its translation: CASMTSSLSGQFF.

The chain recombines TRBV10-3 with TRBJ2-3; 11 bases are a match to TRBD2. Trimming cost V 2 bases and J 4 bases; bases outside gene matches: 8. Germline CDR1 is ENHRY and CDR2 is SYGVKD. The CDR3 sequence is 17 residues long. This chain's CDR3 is CAISEPTSGSVADTQYF. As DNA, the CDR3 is TGTGCCATCAGTGAGCCCACTAGCGGGAGTGTGGCAGATACGCAGTATTTT.

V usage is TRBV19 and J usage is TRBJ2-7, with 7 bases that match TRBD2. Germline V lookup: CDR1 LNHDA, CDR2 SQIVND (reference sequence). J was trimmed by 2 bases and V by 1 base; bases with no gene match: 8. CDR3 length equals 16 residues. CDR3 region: CASSIGSGLGTYEQYF. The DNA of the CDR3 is TGTGCCAGTAGTATAGGCTCCGGACTAGGAACCTACGAGCAGTACTTC.

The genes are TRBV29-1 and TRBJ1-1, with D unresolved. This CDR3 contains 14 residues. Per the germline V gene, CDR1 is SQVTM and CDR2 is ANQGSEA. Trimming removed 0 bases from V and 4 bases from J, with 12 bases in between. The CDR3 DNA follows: TGCAGCGTTGAAGATCGTCCGGGAGGCACTGAAGCTTTCTTT. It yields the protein CSVEDRPGGTEAFF.

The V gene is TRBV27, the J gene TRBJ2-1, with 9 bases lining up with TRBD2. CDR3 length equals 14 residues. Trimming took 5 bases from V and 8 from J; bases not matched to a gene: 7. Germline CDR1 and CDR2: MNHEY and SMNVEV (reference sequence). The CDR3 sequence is CASSVSGRQDEQFF. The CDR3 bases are TGTGCCAGCAGTGTTAGCGGGAGACAGGATGAGCAGTTCTTC.